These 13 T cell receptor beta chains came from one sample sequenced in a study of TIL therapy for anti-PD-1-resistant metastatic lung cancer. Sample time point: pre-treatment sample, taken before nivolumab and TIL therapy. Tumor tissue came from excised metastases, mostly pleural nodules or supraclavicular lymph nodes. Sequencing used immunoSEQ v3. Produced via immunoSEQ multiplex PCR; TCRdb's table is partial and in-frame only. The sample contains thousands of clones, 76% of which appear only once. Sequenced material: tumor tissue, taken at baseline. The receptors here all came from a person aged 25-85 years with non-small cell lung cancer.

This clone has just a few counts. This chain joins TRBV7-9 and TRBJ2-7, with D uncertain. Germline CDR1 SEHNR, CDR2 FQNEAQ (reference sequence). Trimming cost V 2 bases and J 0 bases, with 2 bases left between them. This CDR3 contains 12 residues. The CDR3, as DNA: TGTGCCAGCAGCTTAAGCTCCTACGAGCAGTACTTC. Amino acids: CASSLSSYEQYF.

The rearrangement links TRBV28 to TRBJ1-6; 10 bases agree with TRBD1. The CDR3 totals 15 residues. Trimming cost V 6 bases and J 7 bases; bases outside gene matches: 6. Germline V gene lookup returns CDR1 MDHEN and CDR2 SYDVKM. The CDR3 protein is CASRSRTGGNSPLHF. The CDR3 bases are TGTGCCAGCAGGTCCCGGACAGGGGGAAATTCACCCCTCCACTTT.

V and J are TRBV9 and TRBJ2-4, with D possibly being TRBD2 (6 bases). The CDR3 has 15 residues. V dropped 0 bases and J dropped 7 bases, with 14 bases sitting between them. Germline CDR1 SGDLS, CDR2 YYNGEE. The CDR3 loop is CASSVGGIDGNIQYF. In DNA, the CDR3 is TGTGCCAGCAGCGTAGGCGGGATAGACGGGAACATTCAGTACTTC.

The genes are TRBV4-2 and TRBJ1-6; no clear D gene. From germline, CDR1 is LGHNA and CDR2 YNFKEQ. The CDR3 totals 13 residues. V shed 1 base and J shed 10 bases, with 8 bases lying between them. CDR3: CASSQVDDSPLHF. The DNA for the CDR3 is TGTGCCAGCAGCCAAGTCGATGACTCACCCCTCCACTTT.

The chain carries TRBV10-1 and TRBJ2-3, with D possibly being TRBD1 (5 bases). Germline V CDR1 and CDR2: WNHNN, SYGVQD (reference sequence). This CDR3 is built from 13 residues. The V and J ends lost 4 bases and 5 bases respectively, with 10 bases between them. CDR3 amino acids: CASSVAGQDTQYF. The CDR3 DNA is TGCGCCAGCAGTGTGGCAGGACAAGATACGCAGTATTTT.

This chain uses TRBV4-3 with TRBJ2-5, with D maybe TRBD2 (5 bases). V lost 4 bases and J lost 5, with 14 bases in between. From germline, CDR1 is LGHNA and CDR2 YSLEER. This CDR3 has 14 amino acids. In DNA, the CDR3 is TGCGCCAGCAGCCCCTTGGTGGGCGGGGAGACCCAGTACTTC. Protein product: CASSPLVGGETQYF.

The CDR3 loop reads CASKGIRNSPLHF. CDR3 DNA: TGTGCCAGCAAAGGGATCAGAAATTCACCCCTCCACTTT. The rearrangement joins TRBV2 to TRBJ1-6; D gene uncertain. Germline assignment: CDR1 SNHLY and CDR2 FYNNEI. V gave up 7 bases and J gave up 7 bases, with 11 bases separating them. The CDR3 is 13 residues long. The full variable domain, in which reference TRBV2 and TRBJ1-6 provide the parts outside the CDR3, is EPEVTQTPSHQVTQMGQEVILRCVPISNHLYFYWYRQILGQKVEFLVSFYNNEISEKSEIFDDQFSVERPDGSNFTLKIRSTKLEDSAMYFCASKGIRNSPLHFGNGTRLTVT.

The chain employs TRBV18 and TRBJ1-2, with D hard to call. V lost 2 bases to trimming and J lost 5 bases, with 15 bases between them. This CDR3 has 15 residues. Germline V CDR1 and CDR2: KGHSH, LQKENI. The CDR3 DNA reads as TGTGCCAGCTCACCAGCATCCGGTTATATTTATGGCTACACCTTC. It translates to CASSPASGYIYGYTF.

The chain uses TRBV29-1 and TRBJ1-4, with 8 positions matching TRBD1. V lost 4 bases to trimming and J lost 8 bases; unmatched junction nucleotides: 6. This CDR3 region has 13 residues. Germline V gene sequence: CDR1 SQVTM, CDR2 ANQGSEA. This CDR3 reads CSVGQGAEEKLFF. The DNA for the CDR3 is TGCAGCGTTGGGCAGGGGGCTGAGGAAAAACTGTTTTTT. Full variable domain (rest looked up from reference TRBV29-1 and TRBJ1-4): SAVISQKPSRDICQRGTSLTIQCQVDSQVTMMFWYRQQPGQSLTLIATANQGSEATYESGFVIDKFPISRPNLTFSTLTVSNMSPEDSSIYLCSVGQGAEEKLFFGSGTQLSVL.

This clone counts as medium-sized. Here the CDR3 reads CATRVGNQPQHF. The CDR3, as DNA: TGTGCCACGCGGGTGGGCAATCAGCCCCAGCATTTT. This rearrangement joins TRBV19 to TRBJ1-5; D remains ambiguous. CDR1 is LNHDA and CDR2 is SQIVND in the germline V gene (reference sequence). The CDR3 consists of 12 residues. Trimming pared 10 bases from V and 2 bases from J, leaving 9 bases between.

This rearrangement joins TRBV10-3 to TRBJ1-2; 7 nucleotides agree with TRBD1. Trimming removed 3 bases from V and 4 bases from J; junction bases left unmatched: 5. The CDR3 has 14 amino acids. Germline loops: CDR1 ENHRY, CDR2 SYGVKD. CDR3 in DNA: TGTGCCATCAGTGACTTCGGACAGGCCTATGGCTACACCTTC. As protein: CAISDFGQAYGYTF.

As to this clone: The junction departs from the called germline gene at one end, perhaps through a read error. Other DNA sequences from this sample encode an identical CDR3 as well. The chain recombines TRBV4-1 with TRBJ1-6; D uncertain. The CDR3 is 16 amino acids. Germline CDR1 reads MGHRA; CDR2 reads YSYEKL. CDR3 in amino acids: CASSQEYSRYNSPLHF. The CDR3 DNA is TGCGCCAGCAGCCAAGAGTACAGCAGATATAATTCGCCCCTCCACTTT.

As DNA, the CDR3 is TGCAGCGTAGGTCCGGAAACTGAAGCTTTCTTT. It encodes CSVGPETEAFF. This chain links TRBV29-1 with TRBJ1-1; D gene unclear. Germline values: CDR1 SQVTM, CDR2 ANQGSEA. Trimming removed 6 bases from V and 5 bases from J, with 10 bases in between. There are 11 residues in the CDR3.